This TCR beta chain was found in a study of T-cell reconstitution after alpha-beta-depleted transplantation in children. Study-wide points: Recipient T cells and thymic progenitors that survived gave rise to the high TCRbeta diversity observed at day 60 in some patients. Counts and diversity of T cells one year after transplant came mostly from newly produced T cells. The study reportedly traced alpha-beta T cells about two months after transplant to several hundred expanded graft clones.

The library targeted TCRbeta and was prepared with unique molecular identifiers. TCRdb re-called the PCR reads with MiXCR, one entry per CDR3 protein. The sample contains about 900,000 distinct CDR3 sequences, less than 30% of which appear only once. This clonotype was detected a few times. Its target is unknown. The receptor's source is a boy less than two years old who had a stem cell transplant for SCID, so the T cells may come from the graft donor. The specimen was PBMCs, mostly from graft donor cells, collected 360 days after TCRalphabeta/CD19-depleted stem cell transplant.

The CDR3 DNA sequence: TGCGCCAGCAGCTCCCCGGGGGACAATGAGCAGTTCTTC. Amino acid sequence: CASSSPGDNEQFF. The chain couples TRBV5-1 to TRBJ2-1; TRBD2 is a possible D gene (6 bases). This CDR3 contains 13 residues. The germline CDR1 and CDR2 sequences are SGHRS and YFSETQ. The V end lost 3 bases, the J end lost 5 bases, and 9 bases lay between the germline ends.